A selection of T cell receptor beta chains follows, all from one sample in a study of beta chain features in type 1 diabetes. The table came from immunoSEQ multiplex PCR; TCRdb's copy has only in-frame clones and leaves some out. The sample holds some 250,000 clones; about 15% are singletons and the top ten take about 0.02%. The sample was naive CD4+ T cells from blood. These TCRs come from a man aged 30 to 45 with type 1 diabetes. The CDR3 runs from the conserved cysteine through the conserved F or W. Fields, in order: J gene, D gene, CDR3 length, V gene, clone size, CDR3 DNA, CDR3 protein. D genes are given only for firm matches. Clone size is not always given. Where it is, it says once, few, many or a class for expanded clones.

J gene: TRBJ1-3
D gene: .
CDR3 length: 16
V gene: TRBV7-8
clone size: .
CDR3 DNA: TGTGCCAGCAGCTTGACGACAGTGAACTCTGGAAACACCATATATTTT
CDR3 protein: CASSLTTVNSGNTIYF

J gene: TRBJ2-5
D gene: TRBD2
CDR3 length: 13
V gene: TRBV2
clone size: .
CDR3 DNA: TGTGCCAGCAGTGGGGAGGGACAAGAGACCCAGTACTTC
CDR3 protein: CASSGEGQETQYF

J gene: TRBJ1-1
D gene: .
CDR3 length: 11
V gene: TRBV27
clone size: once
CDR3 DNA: TGTGCCAGCAGTTCACCGGGGGGAGCTTTCTTT
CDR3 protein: CASSSPGGAFF

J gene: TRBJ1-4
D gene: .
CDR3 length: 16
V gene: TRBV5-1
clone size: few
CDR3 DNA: TGCGCCAGCAGTCGAACAGGCAGGGCAAGGGATGAAAAACTGTTTTTT
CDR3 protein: CASSRTGRARDEKLFF

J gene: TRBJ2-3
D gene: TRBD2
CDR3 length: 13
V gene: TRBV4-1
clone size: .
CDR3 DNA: TGCGCCAGCGGGACTAGCGGCACAGATACGCAGTATTTT
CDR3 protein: CASGTSGTDTQYF

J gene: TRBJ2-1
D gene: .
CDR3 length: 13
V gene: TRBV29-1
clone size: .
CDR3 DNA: TGCAGCGTTTATCCCAGCGGCAACAATGAGCAGTTCTTC
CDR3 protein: CSVYPSGNNEQFF

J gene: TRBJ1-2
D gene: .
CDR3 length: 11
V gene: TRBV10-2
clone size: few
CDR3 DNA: TGCGCCAGCAGTGATAACGGGGGCTACACCTTC
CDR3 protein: CASSDNGGYTF

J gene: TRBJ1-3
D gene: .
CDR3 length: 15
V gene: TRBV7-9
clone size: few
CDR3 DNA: TGTGCCAGCAGCCTAGACAGCCTCTCTGGAAACACCATATATTTT
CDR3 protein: CASSLDSLSGNTIYF

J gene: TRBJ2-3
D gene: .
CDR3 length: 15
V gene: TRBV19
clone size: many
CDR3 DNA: TGTGCCAGTAGTATCTCCCCGACAGGCACAGATACGCAGTATTTT
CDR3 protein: CASSISPTGTDTQYF

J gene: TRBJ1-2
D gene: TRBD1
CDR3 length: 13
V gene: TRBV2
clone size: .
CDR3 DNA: TGTGCCAGCGGTTACAGGGGGCAGGATGGCTACACCTTC
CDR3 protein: CASGYRGQDGYTF

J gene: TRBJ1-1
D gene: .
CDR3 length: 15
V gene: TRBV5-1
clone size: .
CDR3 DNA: TGCGCCAGCAGCCCCCGGCAGGGTCTGGACACTGAAGCTTTCTTT
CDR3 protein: CASSPRQGLDTEAFF

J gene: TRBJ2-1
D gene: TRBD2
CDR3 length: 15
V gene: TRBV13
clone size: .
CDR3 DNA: TGTGCCAGCACCCCGTGGGTAGCGGGTACAAATGAGCAGTTCTTC
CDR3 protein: CASTPWVAGTNEQFF

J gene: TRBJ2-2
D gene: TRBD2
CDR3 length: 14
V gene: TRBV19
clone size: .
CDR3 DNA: TGTGCCAGCAGGACTAGCGGTCAAACCGGGGAGCTGTTTTTT
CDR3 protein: CASRTSGQTGELFF

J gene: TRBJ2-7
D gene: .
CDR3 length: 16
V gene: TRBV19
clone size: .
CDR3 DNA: TGTGCCAGTAGTATAGGAGGGGGGGCGGAAACCTACGAGCAGTACTTC
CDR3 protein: CASSIGGGAETYEQYF

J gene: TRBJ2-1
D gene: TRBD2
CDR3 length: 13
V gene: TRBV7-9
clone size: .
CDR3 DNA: TGTGCCAGCAGCTCGGCAGGGACTATTGAGCAGTTCTTC
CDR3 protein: CASSSAGTIEQFF

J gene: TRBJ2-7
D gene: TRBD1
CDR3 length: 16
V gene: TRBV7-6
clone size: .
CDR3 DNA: TGTGCCAGCAGCCTTCTCCCACAGGGGGCCTCCTACGAGCAGTACTTC
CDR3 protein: CASSLLPQGASYEQYF

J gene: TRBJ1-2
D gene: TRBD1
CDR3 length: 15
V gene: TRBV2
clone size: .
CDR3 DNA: TGTGCCAGCAGGGGACAGGGGAACTTGAACTATGGCTACACCTTC
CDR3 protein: CASRGQGNLNYGYTF

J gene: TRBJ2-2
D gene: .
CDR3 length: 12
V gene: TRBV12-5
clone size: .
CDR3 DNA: TGTGCTAGTGGTTTGGTCGCCGGGGAGCTGTTTTTT
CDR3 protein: CASGLVAGELFF

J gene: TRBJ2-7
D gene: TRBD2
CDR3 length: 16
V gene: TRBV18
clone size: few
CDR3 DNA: TGTGCCAGCTCACCGAAGTCTGGCGGGGGTGCCTACGAGCAGTACTTC
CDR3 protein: CASSPKSGGGAYEQYF

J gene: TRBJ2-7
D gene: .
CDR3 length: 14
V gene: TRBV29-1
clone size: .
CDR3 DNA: TGCAGCGTTGATTTTGGGCAGGGGCGGCACGAGCAGTACTTC
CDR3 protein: CSVDFGQGRHEQYF

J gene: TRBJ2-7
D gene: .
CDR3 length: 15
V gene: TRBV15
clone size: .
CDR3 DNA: TGTGCCACCAGCAGAGATGACAGGAGCTCCTACGAGCAGTACTTC
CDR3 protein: CATSRDDRSSYEQYF

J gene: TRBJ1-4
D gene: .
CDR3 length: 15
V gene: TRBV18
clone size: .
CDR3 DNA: TGTGCCAGCTCACCAGGCAGAACAACTAATGAAAAACTGTTTTTT
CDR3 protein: CASSPGRTTNEKLFF

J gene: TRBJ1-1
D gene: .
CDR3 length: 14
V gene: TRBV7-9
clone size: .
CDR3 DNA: TGTGCCAGCAGCTTCCCACAGGGGAACACTGAAGCTTTCTTT
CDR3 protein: CASSFPQGNTEAFF

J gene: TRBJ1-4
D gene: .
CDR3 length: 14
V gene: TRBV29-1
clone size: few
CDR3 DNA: TGCAGCGGAAAGACAGGTCAAGGAGAAGAAAAACTGTTTTTT
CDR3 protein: CSGKTGQGEEKLFF

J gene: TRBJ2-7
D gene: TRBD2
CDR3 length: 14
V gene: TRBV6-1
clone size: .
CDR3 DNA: TGTGCCAGCAGACCAGGGACTAGCGTCTACGAGCAGTACTTC
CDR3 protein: CASRPGTSVYEQYF

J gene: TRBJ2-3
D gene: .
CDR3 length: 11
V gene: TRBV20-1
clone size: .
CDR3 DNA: TGCAGTGCCGATATAGCAGATACGCAGTATTTT
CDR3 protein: CSADIADTQYF

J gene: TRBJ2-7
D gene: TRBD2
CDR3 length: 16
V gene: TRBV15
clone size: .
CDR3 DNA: TGTGCCACCAGCTCCCGGACTAGCGGGAGTCGTGACGAGCAGTACTTC
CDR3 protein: CATSSRTSGSRDEQYF

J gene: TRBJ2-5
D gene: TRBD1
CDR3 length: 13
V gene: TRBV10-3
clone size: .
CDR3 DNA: TGTGCCATCAGGAAGGGACAGGAGGAGACCCAGTACTTC
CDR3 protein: CAIRKGQEETQYF

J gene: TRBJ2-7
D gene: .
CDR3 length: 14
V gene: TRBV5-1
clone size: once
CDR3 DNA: TGCGCCAGCAGCTTGGGAGGCAGGGACTACGAGCAGTACTTC
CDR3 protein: CASSLGGRDYEQYF

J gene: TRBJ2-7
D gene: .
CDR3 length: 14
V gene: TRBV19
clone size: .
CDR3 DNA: TGTGCCACCCAAGGGAGGACGGGTGACTACGAGCAGTACTTC
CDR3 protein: CATQGRTGDYEQYF

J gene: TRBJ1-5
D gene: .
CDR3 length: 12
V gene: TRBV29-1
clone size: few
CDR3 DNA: TGCAGCGTTGCCCAGTCCAATCAGCCCCAGCATTTT
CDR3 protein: CSVAQSNQPQHF

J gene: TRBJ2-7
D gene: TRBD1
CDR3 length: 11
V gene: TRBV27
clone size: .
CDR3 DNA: TGTGCCAGCCGGACAGGAGCCGAGCAGTACTTC
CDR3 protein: CASRTGAEQYF

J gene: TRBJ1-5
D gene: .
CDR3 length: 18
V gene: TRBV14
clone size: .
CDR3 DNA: TGTGCCAGCAGCCAAGCCCCGGCAGGGCGTTATAGCAATCAGCCCCAGCATTTT
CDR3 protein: CASSQAPAGRYSNQPQHF

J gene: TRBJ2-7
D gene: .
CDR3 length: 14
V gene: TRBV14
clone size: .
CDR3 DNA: TGTGCCAGCAGCCGACCGGGACAAGCCTACGAGCAGTACTTC
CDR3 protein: CASSRPGQAYEQYF

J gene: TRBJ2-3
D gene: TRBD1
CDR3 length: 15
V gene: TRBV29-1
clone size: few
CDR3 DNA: TGCAGCGTTGATTCGGGGACAGGGGCCACAGATACGCAGTATTTT
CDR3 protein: CSVDSGTGATDTQYF

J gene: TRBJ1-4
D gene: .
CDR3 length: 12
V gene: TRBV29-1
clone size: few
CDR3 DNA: TGCAGCGTTGCGCAGGTTAATGAAAAACTGTTTTTT
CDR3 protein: CSVAQVNEKLFF

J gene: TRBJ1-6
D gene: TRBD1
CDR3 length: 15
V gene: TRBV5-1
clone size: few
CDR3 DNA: TGCGCCAGCAGCTCCCGACAGGGGCAAACGGGACCCCTCCACTTT
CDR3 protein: CASSSRQGQTGPLHF

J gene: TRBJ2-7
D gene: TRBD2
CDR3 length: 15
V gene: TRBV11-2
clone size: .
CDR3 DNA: TGTGCCAGCAGCTCACAGGCGGGGGGCCCGTACGAGCAGTACTTC
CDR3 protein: CASSSQAGGPYEQYF

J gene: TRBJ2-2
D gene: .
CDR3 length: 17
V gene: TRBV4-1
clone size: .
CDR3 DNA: TGCGCCAGCAGCCAAGATCGGTGGACTACAAACACCGGGGAGCTGTTTTTT
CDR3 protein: CASSQDRWTTNTGELFF

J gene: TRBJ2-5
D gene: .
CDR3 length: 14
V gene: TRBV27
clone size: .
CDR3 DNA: TGTGCCAGCAGTTCGTCGGGTGTCCAAGAGACCCAGTACTTC
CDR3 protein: CASSSSGVQETQYF

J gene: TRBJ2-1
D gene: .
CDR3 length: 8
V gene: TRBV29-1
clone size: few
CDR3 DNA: TGCAGCGGAGGTGAGCAGTTCTTC
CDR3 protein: CSGGEQFF

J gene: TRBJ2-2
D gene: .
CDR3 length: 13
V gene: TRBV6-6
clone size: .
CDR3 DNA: TGTGCCAGCAGGAGTCGTTGGTCCGGGGAGCTGTTTTTT
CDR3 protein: CASRSRWSGELFF

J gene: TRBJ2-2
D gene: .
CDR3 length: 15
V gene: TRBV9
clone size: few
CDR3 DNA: TGTGCCAGCAGCGGGGAACAGGGTCGGGGCGGGGAGCTGTTTTTT
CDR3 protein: CASSGEQGRGGELFF

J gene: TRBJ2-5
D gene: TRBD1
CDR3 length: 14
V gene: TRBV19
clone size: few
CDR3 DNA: TGTGCCAGTAGTATAGCGGACAGGGGAGAGACCCAGTACTTC
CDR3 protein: CASSIADRGETQYF

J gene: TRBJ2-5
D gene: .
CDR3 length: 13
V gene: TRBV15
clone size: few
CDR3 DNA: TGTGCCACGGCTCTAGTGGGGCGGGAGACCCAGTACTTC
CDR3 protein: CATALVGRETQYF

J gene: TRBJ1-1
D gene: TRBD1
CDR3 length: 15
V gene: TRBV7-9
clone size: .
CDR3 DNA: TGTGCCAGCAGCTTAGGACAGGGGGCGGGGACTGAAGCTTTCTTT
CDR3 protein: CASSLGQGAGTEAFF

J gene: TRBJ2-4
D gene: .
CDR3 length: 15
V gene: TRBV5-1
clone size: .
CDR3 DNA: TGCGCCAGCAGCTTGGCGGCGGTGGCCAAAAACATTCAGTACTTC
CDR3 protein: CASSLAAVAKNIQYF

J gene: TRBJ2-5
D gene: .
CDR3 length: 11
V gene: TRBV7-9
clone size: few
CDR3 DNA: TGTGCCAGCAGCGCGAAAGAGACCCAGTACTTC
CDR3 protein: CASSAKETQYF

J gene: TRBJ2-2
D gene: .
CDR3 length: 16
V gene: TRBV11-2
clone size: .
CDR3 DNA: TGTGCCAGCAGCGCCTTCGGGACAATGAACACCGGGGAGCTGTTTTTT
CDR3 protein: CASSAFGTMNTGELFF

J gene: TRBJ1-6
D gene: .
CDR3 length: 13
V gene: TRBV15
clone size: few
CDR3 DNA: TGTGCCACCAGCAGAGGCCTAAATTCACCCCTCCACTTT
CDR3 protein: CATSRGLNSPLHF

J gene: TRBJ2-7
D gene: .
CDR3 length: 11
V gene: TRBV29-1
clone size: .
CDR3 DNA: TGCAGCGTTGCTGTATCCTACGAGCAGTACTTC
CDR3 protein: CSVAVSYEQYF

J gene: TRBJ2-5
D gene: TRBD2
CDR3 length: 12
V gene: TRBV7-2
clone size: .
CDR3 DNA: TGTGCCAGCAGCGGGACTAGGGAGACCCAGTACTTC
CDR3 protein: CASSGTRETQYF

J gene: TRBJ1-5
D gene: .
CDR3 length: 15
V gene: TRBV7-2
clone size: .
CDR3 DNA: TGTGCCAGCAGCTTAGCGGCCAGGGGAGATCAGCCCCAGCATTTT
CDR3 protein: CASSLAARGDQPQHF

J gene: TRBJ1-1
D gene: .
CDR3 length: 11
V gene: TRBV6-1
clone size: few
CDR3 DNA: TGTGCCAGCAGTGAATGGCGGGGCGCTTTCTTT
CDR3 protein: CASSEWRGAFF

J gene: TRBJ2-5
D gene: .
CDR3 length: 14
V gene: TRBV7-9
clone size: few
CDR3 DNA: TGTGCCAGCAGCTTGGACAGAATGGGGGTGACCCAGTACTTC
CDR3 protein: CASSLDRMGVTQYF